These 22 T cell receptor beta chains were all obtained from the same sample, sequenced in a study of T cell clones after liver transplantation. Sequencing was performed with immunoSEQ multiplex PCR; in TCRdb, only in-frame clones are kept and a portion is missing. The table includes 35,000 to 45,000 clones, 85% to 90% detected once. Sequencing used CD4+ T cells from blood, obtained 24 months after liver transplant. All receptors derive from a human patient who received a liver transplant. The graft donor may have contributed some T cells.

This chain connects TRBV19 to TRBJ1-1; no clear D. This CDR3 is 15 amino acids long. V lost 3 bases and J 0 bases, leaving 11 bases between the germline ends. Germline values: CDR1 LNHDA, CDR2 SQIVND (reference sequence). CDR3 residues: CASSILSAVNTEAFF. The CDR3 bases are TGTGCCAGTAGTATCCTCTCGGCAGTGAACACTGAAGCTTTCTTT.

The chain employs TRBV6-4 and TRBJ2-2, with D perhaps TRBD1 (5 bases). V was pared by 6 bases and J by 6 bases, with 17 bases between. The CDR3 extends over 15 amino acids. Germline V gene data show CDR1 as MRHNA and CDR2 as SNTAGT. The CDR3 nucleotides read TGTGCCAGCAGCCGGCAGGGTGGGATGTCCGGGGAGCTGTTTTTT. It encodes CASSRQGGMSGELFF.

The chain links TRBV28 to TRBJ1-1, with D perhaps TRBD1 (6 bases). Germline V lookup: CDR1 MDHEN, CDR2 SYDVKM. Trimming shortened V by 5 bases and J by 6 bases, and 19 bases separated the two germline ends. This CDR3 has 15 residues. This CDR3 reads CASSGRGRGFSEAFF. The CDR3 nucleotides read TGTGCCAGCAGTGGCAGGGGACGGGGGTTCTCTGAAGCTTTCTTT.

The chain has TRBV28 and TRBJ1-1, with no clear D. V was clipped by 3 bases and J by 6 bases, with 8 bases between them. The CDR3 extends over 12 amino acids. Germline values: CDR1 MDHEN, CDR2 SYDVKM. The CDR3 sequence is CASSFAGSEAFF. The CDR3 DNA is TGTGCCAGCAGTTTTGCAGGATCTGAAGCTTTCTTT.

The genes are TRBV29-1 and TRBJ1-4, with 10 bases identical to TRBD1. Trimming took 6 bases from V and 8 from J; bases not matched to a gene: 18. Germline CDR1 is SQVTM and CDR2 is ANQGSEA. The CDR3 contains 17 residues. CDR3 DNA: TGCAGCGTCGGGGACAGGGGTCCTTCATTTCCTGGGGAAAAACTGTTTTTT. Protein sequence: CSVGDRGPSFPGEKLFF.

The chain links TRBV28 to TRBJ1-1, with 8 bases that match TRBD1. CDR3 length: 14 residues. CDR1 is MDHEN and CDR2 is SYDVKM in the germline V gene. V dropped 5 bases and J dropped 0; count of bases not matched to a gene: 2. The CDR3 nucleotides read TGTGCCAGCAGTCAGGGGGCCTTGAACACTGAAGCTTTCTTT. Protein sequence: CASSQGALNTEAFF.

The chain is built from TRBV5-1 and TRBJ1-5, with D possibly being TRBD1 (6 bases). Per the germline V gene, CDR1 is SGHRS and CDR2 is YFSETQ. The CDR3 covers 13 residues. V lost 3 bases to trimming and J lost 7 bases, with 11 bases between them. CDR3 residues: CASSSQGGQPQHF. The CDR3 region has the DNA TGCGCCAGCAGCTCACAGGGCGGACAGCCCCAGCATTTT.

The chain employs TRBV7-3 and TRBJ2-7, with TRBD1 matching 12 bases. V was pared by 5 bases and J by 4 bases, with 6 bases of the junction left unmatched. CDR1 SGHTA and CDR2 FQGTGA come from the germline V gene. The CDR3 has 15 residues. CDR3 region: CASSQGTGGLYEQYF. The DNA of the CDR3 is TGTGCCAGCAGCCAGGGGACAGGGGGCTTGTACGAGCAGTACTTC.

The chain joins TRBV18 to TRBJ2-1; 7 nucleotides match TRBD1. J was trimmed by 4 bases and V by 3 bases; bases with no gene match: 3. The CDR3 has 14 amino acids. Germline V lookup: CDR1 KGHSH, CDR2 LQKENI. CDR3 loop: CASSPGQNYNEQFF. In DNA form, the CDR3 reads TGTGCCAGCTCACCGGGACAGAATTACAATGAGCAGTTCTTC.

The CDR3 protein is CASSSGTSGGAGEQFF. The CDR3 region has the DNA TGTGCCAGTAGCTCCGGGACTAGCGGGGGGGCCGGTGAGCAGTTCTTC. This chain uses TRBV19 with TRBJ2-1; 16 nucleotides agree with TRBD2. CDR1 LNHDA and CDR2 SQIVND come from the germline V gene (reference sequence). The length of the CDR3 is 16 residues. J was trimmed by 9 bases and V by 6 bases; bases with no gene match: 8.

This chain uses TRBV9 with TRBJ1-5, with D unresolved. Germline V gene lookup returns CDR1 SGDLS and CDR2 YYNGEE. The V gene lost 1 base and the J gene lost 3 bases, with 5 bases spanning the gap. The CDR3 sequence is 13 residues long. The chain's CDR3 is CASSVSYNQPQHF. DNA of the CDR3: TGTGCCAGCAGCGTAAGTTACAATCAGCCCCAGCATTTT.

The chain is built from TRBV27 and TRBJ2-5, with 7 bases identical to TRBD1. The V segment lost 7 bases and the J segment 1 base; nucleotides outside the gene matches: 3. The CDR3 consists of 13 residues. Germline-derived CDR1 and CDR2 are MNHEY and SMNVEV (reference sequence). CDR3 coding DNA: TGTGCCAGCAAGGGACAGCTCCAAGAGACCCAGTACTTC. Translated, it gives CASKGQLQETQYF.

The chain employs TRBV11-2 and TRBJ2-7; D gene unclear. V lost 4 bases and J 5 bases, leaving 18 bases between the germline ends. The CDR3 runs 15 residues. Germline values: CDR1 SGHAT, CDR2 FQNNGV. This chain's CDR3 is CASSSGWSVGDEQYF. CDR3 DNA: TGTGCCAGCAGCTCAGGTTGGTCTGTCGGCGACGAGCAGTACTTC.

This clone came up a few times. The chain couples TRBV9 to TRBJ1-1; TRBD1 might be the D (5 bases). V was pared by 0 bases and J by 1 base, with 13 bases between. CDR1 is SGDLS, CDR2 YYNGEE, per germline. This CDR3 comprises 16 residues. CDR3: CASSVGAGGSNTEAFF. The CDR3 nucleotides read TGTGCCAGCAGCGTAGGAGCGGGGGGGTCGAACACTGAAGCTTTCTTT.

The genes are TRBV5-1 and TRBJ1-5; weak D call: TRBD1 (6 bases). Looked up from germline, CDR1 is SGHRS and CDR2 is YFSETQ. The CDR3 is 13 amino acids. V lost 4 bases to trimming and J lost 5 bases, with 10 bases between them. In DNA form, the CDR3 reads TGCGCCAGCAGCCTGCGGACAGATCAGCCCCAGCATTTT. This codes for CASSLRTDQPQHF.

The chain carries TRBV21-1 and TRBJ1-1; the table's D call TRBD1 went unverified against the DNA. TRBV21-1 is designated a pseudogene. The CDR3 runs to 17 residues. The CDR3 loop reads CASSKSWDRGSLGEAFF. CDR3 nucleotides: TGTGCCAGCAGCAAATCCTGGGACAGGGGGTCGCTCGGGGAAGCTTTCTTT.

The rearrangement uses TRBV7-5 and TRBJ2-6; the D call of TRBD2 is as the table states it, not checked on the DNA. TRBV7-5 is a pseudogene. The CDR3 runs 18 residues. CDR3 region: CVRSLAELAGDGANVLTF. In DNA, the CDR3 is TGTGTCAGAAGCTTAGCTGAACTAGCGGGGGATGGGGCCAACGTCCTGACTTTC.

This clone has more than one count but fewer than ten. The chain carries TRBV2 and TRBJ1-1, with 8 bases identical to TRBD1. This CDR3 has 14 residues. Germline values: CDR1 SNHLY, CDR2 FYNNEI. The J segment lost 4 bases and the V segment lost 3 bases, leaving 4 bases of the junction unmatched. The CDR3 nucleotides are TGTGCCAGCAGTGATAGGGGGACAGGCACTGAAGCTTTCTTT. Translated: CASSDRGTGTEAFF.

J is TRBJ2-7 and V is TRBV7-9, with D perhaps assigned TRBD1 or TRBD2 (5 bases each). Germline V gene data show CDR1 as SEHNR and CDR2 as FQNEAQ (reference sequence). V shed 5 bases and J shed 7 bases, with 15 bases lying between them. The CDR3 totals 13 residues. The CDR3 DNA reads as TGTGCCAGCAGCCTCTCCCTGGGGGTGGAGCAGTACTTC. This codes for CASSLSLGVEQYF.

V usage is TRBV28 and J usage is TRBJ1-2; TRBD1 is a possible D gene (6 bases). CDR1 and CDR2 (germline): MDHEN, SYDVKM. CDR3 length: 16 amino acids. The germline V and J ends were trimmed by 3 bases and 4 bases, with 18 bases remaining between them. The CDR3 coding sequence is TGTGCCAGCAGTTTCGTGTCGGGGGCTCGGGGCTATGGCTACACCTTC. It specifies CASSFVSGARGYGYTF.

This chain joins TRBV27 and TRBJ1-1; D unresolved. Trimming removed 3 bases at V and 1 base at J, with 9 bases between. The CDR3 sequence is 14 residues long. CDR1 and CDR2 (germline): MNHEY, SMNVEV (reference sequence). The DNA of the CDR3 is TGTGCCAGCAGTTTCGCCCTGCCGAACACTGAAGCTTTCTTT. The encoded protein is CASSFALPNTEAFF.

The chain recombines TRBV9 with TRBJ1-2; D is perhaps TRBD1 (6 bases). V lost 1 base, J lost 0 bases, and 13 bases lay in between. The V gene's germline CDR1 is SGDLS and CDR2 YYNGEE. This CDR3 has 16 residues. CDR3 DNA: TGTGCCAGCAGCGTATTCGACAGGATATCTAACTATGGCTACACCTTC. It is translated as CASSVFDRISNYGYTF.